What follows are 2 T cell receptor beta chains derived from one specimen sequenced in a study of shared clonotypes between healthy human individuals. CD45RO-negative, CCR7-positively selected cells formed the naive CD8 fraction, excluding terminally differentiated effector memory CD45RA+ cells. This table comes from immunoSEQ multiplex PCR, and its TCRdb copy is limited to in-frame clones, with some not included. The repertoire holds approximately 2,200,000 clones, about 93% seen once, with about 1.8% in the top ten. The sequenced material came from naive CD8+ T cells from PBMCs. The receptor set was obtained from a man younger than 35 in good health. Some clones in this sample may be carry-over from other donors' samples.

The CDR3 loop reads CASSSPGLAGDTGELFF. The CDR3 DNA sequence: TGTGCCAGCAGCTCTCCAGGACTAGCGGGAGACACCGGGGAGCTGTTTTTT. The chain links TRBV11-3 to TRBJ2-2; 13 nucleotides align to TRBD2. Germline-derived CDR1 and CDR2 are SGHNT and YENEEA. Trimming took 4 bases from V and 3 from J; bases not matched to a gene: 5. This CDR3 is built from 17 residues.

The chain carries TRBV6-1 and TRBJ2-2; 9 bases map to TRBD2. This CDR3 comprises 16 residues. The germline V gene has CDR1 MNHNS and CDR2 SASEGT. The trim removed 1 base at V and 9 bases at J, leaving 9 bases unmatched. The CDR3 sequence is CASSEVGSGSSRELFF. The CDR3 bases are TGTGCCAGCAGTGAAGTTGGTAGCGGGAGTAGCCGGGAGCTGTTTTTT.